The T cell receptor beta chain under discussion was sequenced for a study of blood T cell repertoires in COVID-19. The CDR3 extends over 15 amino acids. Germline V gene lookup returns CDR1 MNHNS and CDR2 SASEGT. The V and J ends lost 3 bases and 4 bases respectively, with 16 bases between them. The authors' processing: Cell counts per sample came from amplifying reference gene primers. The assay was immunoSEQ multiplex PCR, and TCRdb's table has in-frame clones only and misses some. From that table come the V and J calls and clone size; the DNA was used to work out D and trimming. This sample has about 250,000 clones, with 70% to 90% found just once.

V usage is TRBV6-1 and J usage is TRBJ2-7; D possibly corresponds to TRBD1 (5 bases). The sample comprised peripheral blood. The sequence came from a man in his forties or fifties with COVID-19, enrolled during active disease. CDR3: CASSESTQGPYEQYF. CDR3 nucleotides: TGTGCCAGCAGTGAGAGTACCCAGGGTCCTTACGAGCAGTACTTC.